Included here is one TCR beta chain sequence, with context. Its antigen remains unknown. This record comes from a study of cytomegalovirus exposure and HLA in healthy donors. Study as a whole: As released early, the data held approximately 80 million unique TCRs from HLA-typed donors.

Study results and caveats: Within an earlier analysis, most TCR beta V segments proved productive either about 90% or about 30% of the time.

The CDR3 is made up of 15 amino acids. Germline trimming cut 2 bases from V and 6 bases from J; bases unmatched to any gene: 7. The germline gives CDR1 KGHSH, CDR2 LQKENI. The PCR ran on 60 Vbeta and 13 Jbeta primers. Generated by immunoSEQ multiplex PCR, the TCRdb table keeps only in-frame clones and is missing some. The sample has about 200,000 clones, about four fifths seen once; the top ten hold 14%. The chain uses TRBV18 and TRBJ1-2; 9 positions agree with TRBD1. The receptor was derived from a woman in her 30s in good health and CMV-seropositive. Sequencing input: PBMCs. The CDR3 loop is CASSPTQGQGDGYTF. CDR3 bases: TGTGCCAGCTCACCAACCCAGGGACAGGGTGATGGCTACACCTTC.